The entry below describes one T cell receptor beta chain. The target antigen is unknown. Losses at the gene ends were 4 bases for V and 1 base for J; bases not matched to a gene: 8. The germline V gene has CDR1 SEHNR and CDR2 FQNEAQ (reference sequence). This CDR3 contains 17 residues. This entry belongs to a study of cytomegalovirus exposure and HLA in healthy donors. Researchers ran the PCR with 60 Vbeta and 13 Jbeta primers. Clones were sequenced by immunoSEQ multiplex PCR, and TCRdb holds only the in-frame ones, with some missing. The profile shows 89,000 or so clones, more than 60% of them singletons. Study results and limitations: Researchers reported that three CMV-associated chains were confirmed in vitro as CMV antigen-specific. CMV serostatus stood as the only immune exposure information on hand. Analysis was carried out at a later point, and it linked a missense DCLRE1C variant to TCR beta V- and J-gene trimming.

Sequenced input: PBMCs. The V and J genes are TRBV7-9 and TRBJ2-5; 11 nucleotides align to TRBD2. The receptor was derived from a man aged 18 to 29 in good health and CMV-seropositive. CDR3 in DNA: TGTGCCAGCAGCTCCCATAGCCTAGCGGGGGGCCAAGAGACCCAGTACTTC. It is translated as CASSSHSLAGGQETQYF.